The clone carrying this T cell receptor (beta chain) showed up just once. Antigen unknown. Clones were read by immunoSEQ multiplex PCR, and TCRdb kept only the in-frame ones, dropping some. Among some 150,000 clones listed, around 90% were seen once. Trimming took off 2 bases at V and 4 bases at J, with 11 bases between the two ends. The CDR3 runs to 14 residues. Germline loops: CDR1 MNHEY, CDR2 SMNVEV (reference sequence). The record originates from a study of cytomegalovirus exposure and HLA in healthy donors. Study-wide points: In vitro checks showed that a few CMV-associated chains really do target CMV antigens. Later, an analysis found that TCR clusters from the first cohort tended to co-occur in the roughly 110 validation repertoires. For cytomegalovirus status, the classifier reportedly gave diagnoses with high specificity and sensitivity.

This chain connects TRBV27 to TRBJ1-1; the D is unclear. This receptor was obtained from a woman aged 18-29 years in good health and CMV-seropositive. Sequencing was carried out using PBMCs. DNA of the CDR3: TGTGCCAGCAGTTTAAGTCCGGGGATCACTGAAGCTTTCTTT. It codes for CASSLSPGITEAFF.